A selection of T cell receptor beta chains follows, all from one sample in a study of cytomegalovirus exposure and HLA in healthy donors. Profiled with immunoSEQ multiplex PCR; TCRdb holds only in-frame clones, not every one. The sample includes approximately 74,000 clones, about 82% of them seen just once. Sequenced: PBMCs. The origin of the receptors is a woman aged 25 to 39 in good health and CMV-seronegative. CDR3s include the opening cysteine and the closing phenylalanine or tryptophan. Each record gives: V gene, J gene, CDR3 length, D gene, clone size, CDR3 DNA, CDR3 protein. D genes are given only for firm matches. Only part of the rows carry a size: once, few, many, or a class if the clone is expanded.

v_gene: TRBV5-4; j_gene: TRBJ2-5; len: 13; d_gene: .; abundance: few; CDR3nt: TGTGCCGGGCGGAGGACTCTTCAAGAGACCCAGTACTTC; CDR3aa: CAGRRTLQETQYF
v_gene: TRBV5-1; j_gene: TRBJ2-1; len: 13; d_gene: TRBD2; abundance: .; CDR3nt: TGCGCCAGCAGCTTGGGGGGAGGGGATGAGCAGTTCTTC; CDR3aa: CASSLGGGDEQFF
v_gene: TRBV7-9; j_gene: TRBJ1-2; len: 18; d_gene: .; abundance: .; CDR3nt: TGTGCCAGCAGCTTAGCCGGTGCAGGGTCAGAAGCTAACTATGGCTACACCTTC; CDR3aa: CASSLAGAGSEANYGYTF
v_gene: TRBV13; j_gene: TRBJ2-3; len: 14; d_gene: TRBD1; abundance: .; CDR3nt: TGTGCCAGCAGCTTACTACAGGGGGGAGATACGCAGTATTTT; CDR3aa: CASSLLQGGDTQYF
v_gene: TRBV2; j_gene: TRBJ1-1; len: 16; d_gene: .; abundance: .; CDR3nt: TGTGCCAGCAGTGCCCGCGAGGTCCGTTCGGACACTGAAGCTTTCTTT; CDR3aa: CASSAREVRSDTEAFF
v_gene: TRBV2; j_gene: TRBJ2-7; len: 12; d_gene: .; abundance: .; CDR3nt: TGTGCCAGCAGCAGAACAGGCTACGAGCAGTACTTC; CDR3aa: CASSRTGYEQYF
v_gene: TRBV18; j_gene: TRBJ2-7; len: 15; d_gene: TRBD2; abundance: .; CDR3nt: TGTGCCAGCTCATCAGGACTAGCGGGGTTCAACGAGCAGTACTTC; CDR3aa: CASSSGLAGFNEQYF
v_gene: TRBV7-2; j_gene: TRBJ2-7; len: 14; d_gene: .; abundance: .; CDR3nt: TGTGCCAGCAGCTCGAACGACTTTCCCTACGAGCAGTACTTC; CDR3aa: CASSSNDFPYEQYF
v_gene: TRBV19; j_gene: TRBJ1-2; len: 15; d_gene: .; abundance: .; CDR3nt: TGTGCCTCCCAGGACAGCCCGATTCTTAACTATGGCTACACCTTC; CDR3aa: CASQDSPILNYGYTF
v_gene: TRBV30; j_gene: TRBJ2-2; len: 13; d_gene: .; abundance: .; CDR3nt: TGTGCCTGGAGCGATCAGGGCACCGGGGAGCTGTTTTTT; CDR3aa: CAWSDQGTGELFF
v_gene: TRBV28; j_gene: TRBJ1-1; len: 14; d_gene: .; abundance: .; CDR3nt: TGTGCCAGCTCCAGGCACCGAATGAACACTGAAGCTTTCTTT; CDR3aa: CASSRHRMNTEAFF
v_gene: TRBV28; j_gene: TRBJ2-2; len: 17; d_gene: TRBD2; abundance: .; CDR3nt: TGTGCCAGCAGCTTTCTAGCGGGGGAGGACGACCCCGGGGAGCTGTTTTTT; CDR3aa: CASSFLAGEDDPGELFF
v_gene: TRBV4-3; j_gene: TRBJ2-1; len: 16; d_gene: TRBD2; abundance: .; CDR3nt: TGCGCCAGCAGCCAAGACGGGACTAGCGCCTACAATGAGCAGTTCTTC; CDR3aa: CASSQDGTSAYNEQFF
v_gene: TRBV28; j_gene: TRBJ1-1; len: 14; d_gene: .; abundance: .; CDR3nt: TGTGCCAGCAGCCTGGGACATTTTACCCGGCAGGCTTTCTTT; CDR3aa: CASSLGHFTRQAFF
v_gene: TRBV19; j_gene: TRBJ1-5; len: 16; d_gene: .; abundance: .; CDR3nt: TGTGCCAGTAGTATAAAGGGGCAGGAGGGCGGTCAGCCCCAGCATTTT; CDR3aa: CASSIKGQEGGQPQHF
v_gene: TRBV7-2; j_gene: TRBJ1-5; len: 13; d_gene: .; abundance: .; CDR3nt: TGTGCCAGCAGCCCGACCGGGGGACCGCCCCAGCATTTT; CDR3aa: CASSPTGGPPQHF
v_gene: TRBV6-4; j_gene: TRBJ2-3; len: 16; d_gene: TRBD1; abundance: few; CDR3nt: TGTGCCAGCAGTCCCCGAGGGGGCCTTTGGCCAGATACGCAGTATTTT; CDR3aa: CASSPRGGLWPDTQYF
v_gene: TRBV5-4; j_gene: TRBJ1-1; len: 20; d_gene: .; abundance: .; CDR3nt: TGTGCCAGCAGCTTGAACCATGCCATGGTAAGGGGAACCATGAGCACTGAAGCTTTCTTT; CDR3aa: CASSLNHAMVRGTMSTEAFF
v_gene: TRBV11-2; j_gene: TRBJ2-5; len: 13; d_gene: TRBD1; abundance: once; CDR3nt: TGTGCCAGCAGCTTGGGACAGCAAGAGACCCAGTACTTC; CDR3aa: CASSLGQQETQYF